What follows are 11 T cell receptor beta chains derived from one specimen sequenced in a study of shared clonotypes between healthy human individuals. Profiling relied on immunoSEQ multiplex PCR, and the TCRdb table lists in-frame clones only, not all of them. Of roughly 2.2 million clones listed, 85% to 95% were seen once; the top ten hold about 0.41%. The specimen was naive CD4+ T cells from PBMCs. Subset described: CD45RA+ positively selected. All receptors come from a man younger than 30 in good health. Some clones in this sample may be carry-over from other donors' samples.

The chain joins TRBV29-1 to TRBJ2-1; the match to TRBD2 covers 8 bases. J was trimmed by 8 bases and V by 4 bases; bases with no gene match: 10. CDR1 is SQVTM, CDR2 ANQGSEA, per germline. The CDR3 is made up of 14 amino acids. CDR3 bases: TGCAGCGTTGGGTTATCGGGAGGGAGGTATGAGCAGTTCTTC. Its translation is CSVGLSGGRYEQFF.

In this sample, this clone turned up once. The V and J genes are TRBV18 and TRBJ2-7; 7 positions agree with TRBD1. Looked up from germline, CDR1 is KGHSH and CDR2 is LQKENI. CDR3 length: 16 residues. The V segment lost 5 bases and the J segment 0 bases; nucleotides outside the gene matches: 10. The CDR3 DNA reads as TGTGCCAGCTCAAGTCGCCCGGGACAGCCCTCCTACGAGCAGTACTTC. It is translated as CASSSRPGQPSYEQYF.

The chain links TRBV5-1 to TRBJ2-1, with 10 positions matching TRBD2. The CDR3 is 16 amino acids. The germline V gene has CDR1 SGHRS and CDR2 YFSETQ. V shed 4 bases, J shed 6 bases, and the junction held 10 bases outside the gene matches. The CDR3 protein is CASSPTVAGGPNEQFF. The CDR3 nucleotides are TGCGCCAGCAGCCCCACCGTAGCGGGAGGTCCCAATGAGCAGTTCTTC.

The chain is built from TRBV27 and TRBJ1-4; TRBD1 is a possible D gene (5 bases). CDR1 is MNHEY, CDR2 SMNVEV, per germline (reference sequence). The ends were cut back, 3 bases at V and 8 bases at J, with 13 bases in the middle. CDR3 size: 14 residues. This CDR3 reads CASSFSGPAEKLFF. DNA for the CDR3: TGTGCCAGCAGTTTTTCGGGACCGGCGGAAAAACTGTTTTTT. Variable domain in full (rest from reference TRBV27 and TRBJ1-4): EAQVTQNPRYLITVTGKKLTVTCSQNMNHEYMSWYRQDPGLGLRQIYYSMNVEVTDKGDVPEGYKVSRKEKRNFPLILESPSPNQTSLYFCASSFSGPAEKLFFGSGTQLSVL.

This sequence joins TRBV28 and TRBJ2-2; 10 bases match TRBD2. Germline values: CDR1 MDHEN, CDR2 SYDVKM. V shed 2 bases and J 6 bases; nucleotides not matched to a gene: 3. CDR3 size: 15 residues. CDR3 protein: CASSLSGRAAGELFF. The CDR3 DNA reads TGTGCCAGCAGTTTAAGCGGGAGGGCCGCCGGGGAGCTGTTTTTT.

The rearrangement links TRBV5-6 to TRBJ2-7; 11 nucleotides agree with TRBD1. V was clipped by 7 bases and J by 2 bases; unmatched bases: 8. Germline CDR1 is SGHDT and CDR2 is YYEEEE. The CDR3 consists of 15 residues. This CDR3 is CASRIAGQGAYEQYF. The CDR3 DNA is TGTGCCAGCCGAATTGCGGGACAGGGGGCCTACGAGCAGTACTTC.

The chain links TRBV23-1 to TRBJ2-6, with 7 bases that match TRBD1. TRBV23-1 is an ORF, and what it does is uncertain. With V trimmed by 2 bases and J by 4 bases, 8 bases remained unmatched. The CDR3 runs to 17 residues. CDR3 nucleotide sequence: TGCGCCAGCAGTCAACCTTCGACAGGGTCCGGGGCCAACGTCCTGACTTTC. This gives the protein CASSQPSTGSGANVLTF.

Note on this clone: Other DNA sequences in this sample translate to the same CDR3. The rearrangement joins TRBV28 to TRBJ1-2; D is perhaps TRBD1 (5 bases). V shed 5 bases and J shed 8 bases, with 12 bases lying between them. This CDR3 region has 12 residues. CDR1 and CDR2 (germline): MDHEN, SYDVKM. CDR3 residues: CASSLSRGGYTF. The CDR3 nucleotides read TGTGCCAGCAGTCTCTCTCGGGGCGGCTACACCTTC.

The CDR3 DNA follows: TGCGCCAGCAGCCCCCGGCCGGGAGGCTATGGCTACACCTTC. Its translation is CASSPRPGGYGYTF. The rearrangement uses TRBV5-1 and TRBJ1-2; D gene ambiguous. Deletions cut 4 bases from V and 4 bases from J, with 14 bases between. The CDR3 consists of 14 residues. CDR1 is SGHRS and CDR2 is YFSETQ in the germline V gene. Using reference TRBV5-1 and TRBJ1-2 for the parts outside the CDR3, the full variable domain is KAGVTQTPRYLIKTRGQQVTLSCSPISGHRSVSWYQQTPGQGLQFLFEYFSETQRNKGNFPGRFSGRQFSNSRSEMNVSTLELGDSALYLCASSPRPGGYGYTFGSGTRLTVV.

CDR3: CASSATGTDTQYF. DNA of the CDR3: TGTGCCAGCAGTGCTACCGGCACAGATACGCAGTATTTT. This chain joins TRBV6-4 and TRBJ2-3, with D hard to call. The V gene's germline CDR1 is MRHNA and CDR2 SNTAGT. This CDR3 region has 13 residues. The V end was cut by 4 bases, the J end by 1 base, with 6 bases between.

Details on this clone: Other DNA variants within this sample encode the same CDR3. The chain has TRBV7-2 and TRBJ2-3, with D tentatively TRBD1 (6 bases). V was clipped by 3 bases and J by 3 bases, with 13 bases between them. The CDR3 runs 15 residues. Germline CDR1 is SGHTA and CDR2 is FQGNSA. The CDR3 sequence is CASSLSGTSTDTQYF. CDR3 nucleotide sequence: TGTGCCAGCAGCTTGTCCGGGACATCAACAGATACGCAGTATTTT.